Described below is a single T cell receptor beta chain sequence and its context. Its antigen is currently unknown. These data belong to a study of T cell responses to AZD1222 COVID-19 vaccine. Overall study results and limits: There were mostly white British donors and more females than males, and clonal diversity was possibly underestimated.

After removal of 6 bases from V and 2 bases from J, the junction contained 8 bases not matched to a gene. The CDR3 is made up of 15 amino acids. Looked up from germline, CDR1 is LNHDA and CDR2 is SQIVND (reference sequence). Assay used: immunoSEQ multiplex PCR; TCRdb lists only in-frame clones, some missing. The data contain roughly 50,000 clones, roughly 90% of them seen just once; the ten biggest clones take up less than 2%. The material was peripheral blood, obtained on day 0 of AZD1222 vaccination. The chain joins TRBV19 to TRBJ2-7; 9 bases map to TRBD2. The clonotype was recovered from an adult in good health. The CDR3, as DNA: TGTGCCAGTAGCCTAAGAGCGGGAGGACCCTACGAGCAGTACTTC. Protein sequence: CASSLRAGGPYEQYF.